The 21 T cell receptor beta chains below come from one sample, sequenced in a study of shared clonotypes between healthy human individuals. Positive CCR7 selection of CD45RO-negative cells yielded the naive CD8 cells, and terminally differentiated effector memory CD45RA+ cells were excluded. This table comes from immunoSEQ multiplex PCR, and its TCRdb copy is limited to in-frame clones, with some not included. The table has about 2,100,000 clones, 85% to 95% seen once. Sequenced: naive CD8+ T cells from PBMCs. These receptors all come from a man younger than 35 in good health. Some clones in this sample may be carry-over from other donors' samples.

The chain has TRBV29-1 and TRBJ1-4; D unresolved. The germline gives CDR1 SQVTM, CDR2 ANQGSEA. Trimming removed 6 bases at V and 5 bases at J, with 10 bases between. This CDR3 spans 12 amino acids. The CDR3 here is CSVVWANEKLFF. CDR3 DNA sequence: TGCAGCGTGGTATGGGCCAATGAAAAACTGTTTTTT.

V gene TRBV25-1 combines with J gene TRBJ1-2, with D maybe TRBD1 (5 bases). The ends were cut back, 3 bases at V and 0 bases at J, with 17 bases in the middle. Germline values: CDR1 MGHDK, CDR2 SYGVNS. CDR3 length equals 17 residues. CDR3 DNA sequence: TGTGCCAGCAGTGACCACCGAAAGACAGACGCTAACTATGGCTACACCTTC. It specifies CASSDHRKTDANYGYTF.

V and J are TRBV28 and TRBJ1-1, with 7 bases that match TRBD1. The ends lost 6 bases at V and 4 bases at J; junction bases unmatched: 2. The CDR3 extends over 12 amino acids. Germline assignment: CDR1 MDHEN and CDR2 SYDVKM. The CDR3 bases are TGTGCCAGCAGGACAGGGTCCACTGAAGCTTTCTTT. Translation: CASRTGSTEAFF.

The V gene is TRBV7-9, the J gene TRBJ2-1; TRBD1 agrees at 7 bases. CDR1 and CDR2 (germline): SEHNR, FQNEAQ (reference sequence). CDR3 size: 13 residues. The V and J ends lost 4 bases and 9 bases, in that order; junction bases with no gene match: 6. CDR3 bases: TGTGCCAGCAGCTCTTTAGGGGGCGGTGAGCAGTTCTTC. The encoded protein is CASSSLGGGEQFF.

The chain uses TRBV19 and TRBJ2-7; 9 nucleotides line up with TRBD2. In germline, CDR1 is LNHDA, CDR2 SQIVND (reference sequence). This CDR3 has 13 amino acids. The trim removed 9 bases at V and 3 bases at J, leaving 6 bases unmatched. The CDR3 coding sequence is TGTGCCAGCAAGCCTAGCGGGGACTACGAGCAGTACTTC. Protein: CASKPSGDYEQYF.

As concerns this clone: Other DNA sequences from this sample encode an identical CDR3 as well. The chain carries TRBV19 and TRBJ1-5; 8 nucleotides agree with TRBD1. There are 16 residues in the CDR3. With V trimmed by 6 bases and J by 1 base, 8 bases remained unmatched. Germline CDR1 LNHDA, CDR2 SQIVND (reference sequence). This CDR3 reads CASSPGTGRSNQPQHF. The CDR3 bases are TGTGCCAGTAGCCCCGGGACAGGTAGGAGCAATCAGCCCCAGCATTTT.

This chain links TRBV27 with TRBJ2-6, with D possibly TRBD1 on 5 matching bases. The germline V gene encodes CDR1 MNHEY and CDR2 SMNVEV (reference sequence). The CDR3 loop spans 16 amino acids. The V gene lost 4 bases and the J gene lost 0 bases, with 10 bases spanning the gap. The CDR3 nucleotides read TGTGCCAGCAGTTCCGTCAGGGTCTCTGGGGCCAACGTCCTGACTTTC. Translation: CASSSVRVSGANVLTF.

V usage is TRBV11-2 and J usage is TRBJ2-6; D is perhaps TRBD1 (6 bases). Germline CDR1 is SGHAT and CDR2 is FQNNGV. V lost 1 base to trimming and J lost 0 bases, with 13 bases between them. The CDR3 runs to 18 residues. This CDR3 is CASSLVRDIRSGANVLTF. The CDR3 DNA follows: TGTGCCAGCAGCTTAGTCCGGGACATTCGCTCTGGGGCCAACGTCCTGACTTTC.

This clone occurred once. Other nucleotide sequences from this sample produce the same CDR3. CDR3 sequence (DNA): TGTGCCAGCAGTTTATCTCCGGGGACGGGGGACACTGAAGCTTTCTTT. This sequence encodes CASSLSPGTGDTEAFF. V gene TRBV27 combines with J gene TRBJ1-1; a weak D match, TRBD1 (5 bases). This CDR3 is 16 amino acids long. V gave up 0 bases and J gave up 3 bases, with 14 bases separating them. Germline CDR1 is MNHEY and CDR2 is SMNVEV (reference sequence).

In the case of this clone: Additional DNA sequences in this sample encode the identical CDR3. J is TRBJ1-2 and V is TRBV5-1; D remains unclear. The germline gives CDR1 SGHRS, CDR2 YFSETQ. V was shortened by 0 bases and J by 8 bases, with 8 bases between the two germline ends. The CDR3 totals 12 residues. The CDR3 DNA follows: TGCGCCAGCAGCTTGGGAAGTGAAGGCTACACCTTC. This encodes CASSLGSEGYTF.

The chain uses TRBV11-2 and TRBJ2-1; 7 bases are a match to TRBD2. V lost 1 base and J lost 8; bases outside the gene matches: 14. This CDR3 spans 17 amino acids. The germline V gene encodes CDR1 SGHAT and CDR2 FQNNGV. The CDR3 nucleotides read TGTGCCAGCAGCTTAGGTAGGCTAGCGGACCCTCACGATGAGCAGTTCTTC. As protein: CASSLGRLADPHDEQFF.

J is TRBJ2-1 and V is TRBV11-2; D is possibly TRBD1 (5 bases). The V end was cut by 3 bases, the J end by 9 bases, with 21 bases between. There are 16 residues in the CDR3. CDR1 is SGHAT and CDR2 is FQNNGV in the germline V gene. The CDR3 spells CASSFPGIRRGSEQFF. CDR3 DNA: TGTGCCAGCAGCTTCCCCGGCATTCGTAGGGGTAGTGAGCAGTTCTTC.

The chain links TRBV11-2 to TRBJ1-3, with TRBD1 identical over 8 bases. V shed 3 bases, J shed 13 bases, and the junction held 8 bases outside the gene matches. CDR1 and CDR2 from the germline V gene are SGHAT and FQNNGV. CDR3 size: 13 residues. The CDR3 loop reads CASSFDHRGEIYF. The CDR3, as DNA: TGTGCCAGCAGCTTCGACCACAGGGGGGAGATATATTTT.

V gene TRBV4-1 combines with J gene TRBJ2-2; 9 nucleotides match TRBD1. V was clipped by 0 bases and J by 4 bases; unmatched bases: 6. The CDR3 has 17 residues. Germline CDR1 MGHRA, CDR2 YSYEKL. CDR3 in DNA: TGCGCCAGCAGCCAAGATTTCGGGACAGGGATCACCGGGGAGCTGTTTTTT. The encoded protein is CASSQDFGTGITGELFF.

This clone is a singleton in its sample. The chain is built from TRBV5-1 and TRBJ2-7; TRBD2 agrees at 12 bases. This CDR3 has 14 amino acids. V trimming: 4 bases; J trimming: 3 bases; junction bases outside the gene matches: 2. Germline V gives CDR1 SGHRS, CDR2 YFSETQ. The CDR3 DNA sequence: TGCGCCAGCAGCCCGACTAGCGGGGGCTACGAGCAGTACTTC. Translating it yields CASSPTSGGYEQYF.

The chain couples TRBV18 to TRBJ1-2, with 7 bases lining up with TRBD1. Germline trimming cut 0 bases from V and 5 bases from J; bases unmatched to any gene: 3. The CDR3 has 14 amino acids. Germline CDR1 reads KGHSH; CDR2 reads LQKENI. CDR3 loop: CASSPPGQIYGYTF. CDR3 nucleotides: TGTGCCAGCTCACCACCGGGACAGATATATGGCTACACCTTC.

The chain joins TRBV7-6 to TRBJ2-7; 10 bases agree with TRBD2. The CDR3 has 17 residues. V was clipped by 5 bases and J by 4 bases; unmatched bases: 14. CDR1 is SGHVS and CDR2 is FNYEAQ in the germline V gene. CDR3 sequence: CASSTRTPGTSAYEQYF. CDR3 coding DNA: TGTGCCAGCAGCACACGAACCCCCGGGACTAGCGCGTACGAGCAGTACTTC. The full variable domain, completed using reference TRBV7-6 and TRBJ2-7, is GAGVSQSPRYKVTKRGQDVALRCDPISGHVSLYWYRQALGQGPEFLTYFNYEAQQDKSGLPNDRFSAERPEGSISTLTIQRTEQRDSAMYRCASSTRTPGTSAYEQYFGPGTRLTVT.

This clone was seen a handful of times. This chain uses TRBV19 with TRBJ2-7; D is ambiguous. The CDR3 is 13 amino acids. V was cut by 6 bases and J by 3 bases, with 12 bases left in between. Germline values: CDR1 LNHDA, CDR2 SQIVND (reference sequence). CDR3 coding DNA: TGTGCCAGTAGATCAAGGGTCGGCTACGAGCAGTACTTC. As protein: CASRSRVGYEQYF.

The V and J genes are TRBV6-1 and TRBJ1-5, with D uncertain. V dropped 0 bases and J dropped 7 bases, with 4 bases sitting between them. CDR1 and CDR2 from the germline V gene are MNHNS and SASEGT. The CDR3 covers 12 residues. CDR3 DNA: TGTGCCAGCAGTGAAGCACGGCAGCCCCAGCATTTT. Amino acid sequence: CASSEARQPQHF.

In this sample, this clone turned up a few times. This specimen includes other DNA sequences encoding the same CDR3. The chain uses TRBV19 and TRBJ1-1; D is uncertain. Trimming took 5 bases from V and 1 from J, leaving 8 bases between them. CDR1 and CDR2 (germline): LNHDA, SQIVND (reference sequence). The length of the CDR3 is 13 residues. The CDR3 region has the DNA TGTGCCAGTAGTTTAACACAGAACACTGAAGCTTTCTTT. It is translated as CASSLTQNTEAFF.

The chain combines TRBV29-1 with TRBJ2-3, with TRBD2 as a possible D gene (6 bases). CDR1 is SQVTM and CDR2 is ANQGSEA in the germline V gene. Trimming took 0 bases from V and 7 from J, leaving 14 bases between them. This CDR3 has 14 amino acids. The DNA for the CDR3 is TGCAGCGTTGAAGATCGGGAGCCGGATTATACGCAGTATTTT. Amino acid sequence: CSVEDREPDYTQYF.